The clone carrying this T cell receptor beta chain appeared many times. What it recognizes is unknown. Germline CDR1 MNHEY, CDR2 SMNVEV (reference sequence). The CDR3 is made up of 16 amino acids. Trimming pared 3 bases from V and 0 bases from J, leaving 13 bases between. The data derive from a study of early T cells in non-severe SARS-CoV-2 infection. Study overall: Sequencing of bulk RNA from unsorted whole blood was done, without chain pairing. General study findings and limits: Matching results from VDJdb favored anti-spike CD8 responses, leaving private and CD4 specificities undetected.

Each single cDNA molecule received a unique molecular identifier. Each CDR3 protein is one row after TCRdb ran MiXCR on the 5' RACE reads. The sample lists fewer than 40,000 distinct CDR3 sequences, roughly 5.7% occurring once. The chain joins TRBV27 to TRBJ2-3; perhaps D is TRBD1 or TRBD2 (5 bases each). Sequencing input: whole blood. This clonotype was sampled from an adult who was a healthcare worker with PCR-confirmed SARS-CoV-2 infection or an uninfected control (not recorded which). The DNA of the CDR3 is TGTGCCAGCAGTTTTCAGGGACGGGGAAGCACAGATACGCAGTATTTT. It specifies CASSFQGRGSTDTQYF.